The clone carrying this T cell receptor (beta chain) was detected once. The data were obtained in a study of blood T cell repertoires in COVID-19. Study as a whole: There were acute and convalescent COVID-19 samples, and they came from the United States, Italy and Spain. T cells, B-cell-depleted T cells, or PBMCs provided the cDNA or gDNA that served as material.

Per the authors' pipeline: The authors estimated nucleated cell counts from reference gene primer amplification. Assay used: immunoSEQ multiplex PCR; TCRdb lists only in-frame clones, some missing. That table furnishes V, J and clone size, whereas the DNA furnished D and trimming. The table includes 150,000 or so clones, around 90% detected once. The sample comprised peripheral blood. The receptor's source is a human donor in a cohort sampled during active COVID-19.

The CDR3 is CASSYGHSNQPQHF. Written as DNA, the CDR3 is TGTGCCAGCAGTTACGGACATAGCAATCAGCCCCAGCATTTT. V is TRBV6-6 and J is TRBJ1-5; D perhaps matches TRBD1 (5 bases). Trimming removed 2 bases from V and 0 bases from J, with 5 bases in between. The CDR3 has 14 residues. Germline CDR1 reads MNHNY; CDR2 reads SVGAGI (reference sequence).